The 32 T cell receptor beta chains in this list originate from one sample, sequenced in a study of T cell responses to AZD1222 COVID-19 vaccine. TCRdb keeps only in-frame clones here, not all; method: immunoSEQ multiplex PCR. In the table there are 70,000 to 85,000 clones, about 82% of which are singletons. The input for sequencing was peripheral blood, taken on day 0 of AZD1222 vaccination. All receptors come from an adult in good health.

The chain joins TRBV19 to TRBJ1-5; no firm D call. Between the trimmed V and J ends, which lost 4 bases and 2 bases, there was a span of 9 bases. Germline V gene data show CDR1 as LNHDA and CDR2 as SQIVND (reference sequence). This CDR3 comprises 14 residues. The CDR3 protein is CASSTSFGNQPQHF. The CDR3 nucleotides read TGTGCCAGTAGTACTTCGTTCGGCAATCAGCCCCAGCATTTT.

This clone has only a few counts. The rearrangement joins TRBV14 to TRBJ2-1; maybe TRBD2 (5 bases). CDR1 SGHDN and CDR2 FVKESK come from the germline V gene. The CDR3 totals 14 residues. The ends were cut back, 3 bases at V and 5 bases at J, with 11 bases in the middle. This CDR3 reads CASSQSGPHNEQFF. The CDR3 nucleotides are TGTGCCAGCAGCCAGAGCGGACCCCACAATGAGCAGTTCTTC.

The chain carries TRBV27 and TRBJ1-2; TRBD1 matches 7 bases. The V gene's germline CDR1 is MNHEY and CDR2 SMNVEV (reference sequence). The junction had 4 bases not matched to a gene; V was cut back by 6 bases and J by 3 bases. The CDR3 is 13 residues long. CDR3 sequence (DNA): TGTGCCAGCAGGCGACAGGGAGACTATGGCTACACCTTC. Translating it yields CASRRQGDYGYTF.

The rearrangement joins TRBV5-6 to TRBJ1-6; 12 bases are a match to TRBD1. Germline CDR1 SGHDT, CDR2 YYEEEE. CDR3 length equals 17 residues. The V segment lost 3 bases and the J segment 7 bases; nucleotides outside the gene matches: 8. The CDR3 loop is CASSSGTGGIPNSPLHF. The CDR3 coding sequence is TGTGCCAGCAGCTCCGGGACAGGGGGCATTCCGAATTCACCCCTCCACTTT.

CDR3 in amino acids: CASSYSIAGGSYEQYF. The CDR3 DNA is TGTGCCAGCAGTTACTCGATAGCGGGAGGTTCCTACGAGCAGTACTTC. The chain recombines TRBV6-6 with TRBJ2-7; 10 bases map to TRBD2. Germline V CDR1 and CDR2: MNHNY, SVGAGI (reference sequence). The CDR3 has 16 residues. V gave up 0 bases and J gave up 1 base; unmatched junction bases: 3.

The CDR3 reads CASSQRQGLNSGNTIYF. The CDR3 bases are TGTGCCAGCAGCCAACGACAGGGGCTAAACTCTGGAAACACCATATATTTT. The J gene is TRBJ1-3, the V gene TRBV5-4; 8 positions match TRBD1. This CDR3 spans 17 amino acids. V gave up 4 bases and J gave up 0 bases; unmatched junction bases: 9. Germline loops: CDR1 SGHNT, CDR2 YYREEE (reference sequence).

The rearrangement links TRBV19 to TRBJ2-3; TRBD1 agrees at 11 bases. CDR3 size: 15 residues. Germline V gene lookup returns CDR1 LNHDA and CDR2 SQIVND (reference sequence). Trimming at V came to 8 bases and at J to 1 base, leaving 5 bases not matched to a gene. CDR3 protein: CASGTGGKGTDTQYF. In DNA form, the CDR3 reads TGTGCCAGTGGGACAGGGGGTAAAGGCACAGATACGCAGTATTTT.

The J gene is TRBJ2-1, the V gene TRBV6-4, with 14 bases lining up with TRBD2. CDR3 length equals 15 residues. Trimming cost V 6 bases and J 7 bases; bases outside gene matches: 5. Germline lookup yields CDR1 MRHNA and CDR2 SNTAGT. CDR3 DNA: TGTGCCAGCAGCCCGACTAGCGGGGGGGTTAATGAGCAGTTCTTC. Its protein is CASSPTSGGVNEQFF.

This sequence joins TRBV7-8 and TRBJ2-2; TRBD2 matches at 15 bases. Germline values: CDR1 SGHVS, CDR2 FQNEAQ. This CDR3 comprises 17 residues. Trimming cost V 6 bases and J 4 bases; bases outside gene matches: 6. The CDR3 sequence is CASSRTSGGAITGELFF. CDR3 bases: TGTGCCAGCAGTCGGACTAGCGGGGGGGCCATCACCGGGGAGCTGTTTTTT. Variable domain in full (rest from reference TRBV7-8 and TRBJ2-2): GAGVSQSPRYKVAKRGQDVALRCDPISGHVSLFWYQQALGQGPEFLTYFQNEAQLDKSGLPSDRFFAERPEGSVSTLKIQRTQQEDSAVYLCASSRTSGGAITGELFFGEGSRLTVL.

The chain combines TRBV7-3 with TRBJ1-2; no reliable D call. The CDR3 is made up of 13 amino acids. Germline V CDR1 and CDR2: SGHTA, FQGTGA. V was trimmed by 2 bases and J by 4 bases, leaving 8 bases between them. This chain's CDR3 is CASSLDDGYGYTF. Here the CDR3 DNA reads TGTGCCAGCAGCTTAGATGACGGCTATGGCTACACCTTC.

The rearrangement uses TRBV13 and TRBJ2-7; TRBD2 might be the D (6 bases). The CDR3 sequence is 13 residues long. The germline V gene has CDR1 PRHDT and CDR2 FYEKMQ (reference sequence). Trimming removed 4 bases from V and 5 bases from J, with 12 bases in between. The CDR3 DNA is TGTGCCAGCAGCTCCATCGGGAGTGACGAGCAGTACTTC. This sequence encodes CASSSIGSDEQYF.

The CDR3 DNA follows: TGTGCCAGCTCAGGAGGGACAGGGGGCTTGGATGGCTACACCTTC. Translation: CASSGGTGGLDGYTF. The V call is TRBV18, the J call TRBJ1-2; 12 nucleotides align to TRBD1. In germline, CDR1 is KGHSH, CDR2 LQKENI. The CDR3 has 15 amino acids. After removal of 5 bases from V and 6 bases from J, the junction contained 7 bases not matched to a gene.

The chain's CDR3 is CASSLGRNYEQYF. The CDR3 DNA follows: TGTGCCAGCAGCTTAGGGAGGAACTACGAGCAGTACTTC. This chain connects TRBV11-2 to TRBJ2-7, with D possibly matching TRBD2 (5 bases). Germline V gene sequence: CDR1 SGHAT, CDR2 FQNNGV. This CDR3 contains 13 residues. V lost 1 base and J 3 bases, leaving 7 bases between the germline ends. The complete variable domain, with remaining parts taken from reference TRBV11-2 and TRBJ2-7, reads EAGVAQSPRYKIIEKRQSVAFWCNPISGHATLYWYQQILGQGPKLLIQFQNNGVVDDSQLPKDRFSAERLKGVDSTLKIQPAKLEDSAVYLCASSLGRNYEQYFGPGTRLTVT.

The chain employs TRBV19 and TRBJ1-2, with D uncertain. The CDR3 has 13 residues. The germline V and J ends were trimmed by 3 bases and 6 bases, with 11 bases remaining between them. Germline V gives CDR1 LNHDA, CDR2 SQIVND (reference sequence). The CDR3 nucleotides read TGTGCCAGTAGTATTCCAGCTCCTGATGGCTACACCTTC. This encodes CASSIPAPDGYTF.

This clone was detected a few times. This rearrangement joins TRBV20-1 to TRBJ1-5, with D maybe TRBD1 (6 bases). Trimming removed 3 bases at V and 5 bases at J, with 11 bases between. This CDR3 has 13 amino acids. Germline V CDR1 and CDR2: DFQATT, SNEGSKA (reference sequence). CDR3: CSASGGRDQPQHF. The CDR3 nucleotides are TGCAGTGCTAGTGGGGGGCGGGATCAGCCCCAGCATTTT.

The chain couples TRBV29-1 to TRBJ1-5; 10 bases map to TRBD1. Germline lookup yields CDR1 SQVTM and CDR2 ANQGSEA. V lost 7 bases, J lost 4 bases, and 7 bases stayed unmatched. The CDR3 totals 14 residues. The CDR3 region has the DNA TGCAGCGCATCGACAGGGGGCTTTAATCAGCCCCAGCATTTT. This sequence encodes CSASTGGFNQPQHF. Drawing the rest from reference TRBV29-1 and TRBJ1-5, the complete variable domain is SAVISQKPSRDICQRGTSLTIQCQVDSQVTMMFWYRQQPGQSLTLIATANQGSEATYESGFVIDKFPISRPNLTFSTLTVSNMSPEDSSIYLCSASTGGFNQPQHFGDGTRLSIL.

CDR3 bases: TGCAGTGCCCAGAGGGACGCTTTCTTT. Amino acids: CSAQRDAFF. V is TRBV20-1 and J is TRBJ1-1; D may be TRBD1 (5 bases). The V gene lost 6 bases and the J gene lost 11 bases, with 10 bases spanning the gap. Germline CDR1 is DFQATT and CDR2 is SNEGSKA (reference sequence). The CDR3 consists of 9 residues.

The CDR3 is CASSVSDRPLLGTEAFF. The CDR3 DNA is TGTGCCAGCAGCGTATCGGACAGGCCCCTTCTGGGCACTGAAGCTTTCTTT. J is TRBJ1-1 and V is TRBV9, with 7 bases that match TRBD1. V shed 1 base and J 4 bases; nucleotides not matched to a gene: 13. This CDR3 is built from 17 residues. CDR1 is SGDLS, CDR2 YYNGEE, per germline.

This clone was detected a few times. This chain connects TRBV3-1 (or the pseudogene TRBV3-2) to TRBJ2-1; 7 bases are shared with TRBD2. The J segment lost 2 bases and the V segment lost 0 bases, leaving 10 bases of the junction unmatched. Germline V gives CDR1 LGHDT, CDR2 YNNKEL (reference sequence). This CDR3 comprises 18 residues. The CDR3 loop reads CASSQDRGGSLTYNEQFF. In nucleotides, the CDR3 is TGTGCCAGCAGCCAAGATCGCGGCGGGAGTCTCACCTACAATGAGCAGTTCTTC.

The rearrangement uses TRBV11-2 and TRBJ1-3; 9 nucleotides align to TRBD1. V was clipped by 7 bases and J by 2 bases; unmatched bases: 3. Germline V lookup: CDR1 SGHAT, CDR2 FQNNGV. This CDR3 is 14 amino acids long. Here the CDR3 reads CASTRDRAGNTIYF. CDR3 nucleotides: TGTGCCAGCACCCGGGACAGGGCTGGAAACACCATATATTTT. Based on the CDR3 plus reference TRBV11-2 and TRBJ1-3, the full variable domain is EAGVAQSPRYKIIEKRQSVAFWCNPISGHATLYWYQQILGQGPKLLIQFQNNGVVDDSQLPKDRFSAERLKGVDSTLKIQPAKLEDSAVYLCASTRDRAGNTIYFGEGSWLTVV.

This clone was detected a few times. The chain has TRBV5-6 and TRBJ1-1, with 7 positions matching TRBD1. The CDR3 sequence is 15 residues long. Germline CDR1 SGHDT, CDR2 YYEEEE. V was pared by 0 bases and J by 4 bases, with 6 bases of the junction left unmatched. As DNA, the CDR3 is TGTGCCAGCAGCTTGGGCTTCGACAGGGCCACTGAAGCTTTCTTT. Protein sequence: CASSLGFDRATEAFF.

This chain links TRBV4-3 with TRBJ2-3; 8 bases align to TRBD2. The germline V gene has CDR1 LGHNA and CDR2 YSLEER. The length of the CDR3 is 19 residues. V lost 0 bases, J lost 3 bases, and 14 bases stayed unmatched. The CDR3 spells CASSQDEGLGGRLTDTQYF. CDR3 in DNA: TGCGCCAGCAGCCAAGATGAGGGCCTTGGCGGGAGGTTGACAGATACGCAGTATTTT.

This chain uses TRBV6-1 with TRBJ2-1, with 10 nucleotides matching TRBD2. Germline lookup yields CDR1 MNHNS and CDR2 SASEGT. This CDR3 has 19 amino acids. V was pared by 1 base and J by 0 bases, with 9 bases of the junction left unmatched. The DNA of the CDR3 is TGTGCCAGCAGTGAAGATGCTAGCGGGAGCGCCAGCTCCTACAATGAGCAGTTCTTC. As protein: CASSEDASGSASSYNEQFF.

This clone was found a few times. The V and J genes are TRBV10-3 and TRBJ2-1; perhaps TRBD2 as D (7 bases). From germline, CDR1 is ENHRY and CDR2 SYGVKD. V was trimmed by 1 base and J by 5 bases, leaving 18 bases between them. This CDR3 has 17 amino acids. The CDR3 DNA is TGTGCCATCAGTGAGTGGACTGGAGGGGGGGACGACAATGAGCAGTTCTTC. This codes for CAISEWTGGGDDNEQFF.

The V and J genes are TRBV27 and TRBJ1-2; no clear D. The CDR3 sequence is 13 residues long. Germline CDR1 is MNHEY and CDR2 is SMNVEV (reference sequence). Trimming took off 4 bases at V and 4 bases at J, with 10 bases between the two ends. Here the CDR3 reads CASSYSNSYGYTF. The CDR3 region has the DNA TGTGCCAGCAGTTACAGCAACTCCTATGGCTACACCTTC.

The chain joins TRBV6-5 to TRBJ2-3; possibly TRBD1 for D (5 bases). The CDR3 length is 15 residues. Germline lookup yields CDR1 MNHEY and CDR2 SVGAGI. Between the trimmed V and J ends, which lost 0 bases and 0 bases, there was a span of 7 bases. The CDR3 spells CASSYSGASTDTQYF. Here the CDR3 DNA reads TGTGCCAGCAGTTACTCAGGGGCTAGCACAGATACGCAGTATTTT.

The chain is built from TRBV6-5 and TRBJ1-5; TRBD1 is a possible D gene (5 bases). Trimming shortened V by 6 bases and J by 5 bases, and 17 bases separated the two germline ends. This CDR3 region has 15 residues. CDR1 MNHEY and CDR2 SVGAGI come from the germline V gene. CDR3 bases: TGTGCCAGCAGCCTACTCGGGGGACGGGATCAGCCCCAGCATTTT. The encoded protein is CASSLLGGRDQPQHF.

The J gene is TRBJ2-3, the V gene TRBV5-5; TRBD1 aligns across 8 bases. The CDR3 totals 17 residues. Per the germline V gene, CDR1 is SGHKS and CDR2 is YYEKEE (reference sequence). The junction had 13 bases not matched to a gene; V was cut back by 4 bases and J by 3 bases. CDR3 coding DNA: TGTGCCAGCAGCCAACACCCCGGGACAGGTGGGACAGATACGCAGTATTTT. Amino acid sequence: CASSQHPGTGGTDTQYF.

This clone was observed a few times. DNA of the CDR3: TGTGCCAGCAGCACCGGGACAGGGAACTACGAGCAGTACTTC. It yields the protein CASSTGTGNYEQYF. V gene TRBV6-5 combines with J gene TRBJ2-7; 9 bases are shared with TRBD1. The CDR3 extends over 14 amino acids. Germline V gene lookup returns CDR1 MNHEY and CDR2 SVGAGI. The V and J ends lost 6 bases and 3 bases, in that order; junction bases with no gene match: 6.

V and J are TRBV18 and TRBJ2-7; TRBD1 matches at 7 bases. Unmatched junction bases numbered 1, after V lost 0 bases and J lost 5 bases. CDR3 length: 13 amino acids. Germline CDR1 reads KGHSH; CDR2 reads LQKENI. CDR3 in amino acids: CASSPPGQNEQYF. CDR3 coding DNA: TGTGCCAGCTCACCACCGGGACAGAACGAGCAGTACTTC.

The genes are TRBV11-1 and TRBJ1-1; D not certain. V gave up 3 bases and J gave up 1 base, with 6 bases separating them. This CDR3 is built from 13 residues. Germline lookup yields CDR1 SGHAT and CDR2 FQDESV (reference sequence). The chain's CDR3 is CASSLWPNTEAFF. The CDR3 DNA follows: TGTGCCAGCAGCTTGTGGCCGAACACTGAAGCTTTCTTT.

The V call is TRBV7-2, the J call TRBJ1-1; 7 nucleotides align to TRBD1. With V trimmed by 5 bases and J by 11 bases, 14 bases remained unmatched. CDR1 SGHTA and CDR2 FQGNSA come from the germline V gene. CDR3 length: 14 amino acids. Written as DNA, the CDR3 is TGTGCCAGCAGCCCCAAGGGACAGAGTCTTAGGGCTTTCTTT. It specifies CASSPKGQSLRAFF.